The 5 T cell receptor beta chains given below trace back to one sample, sequenced in a study of OX40 agonist ivuxolimab in advanced cancers. Only in-frame clones appear in the TCRdb table, and some are missing; sequencing was by immunoSEQ multiplex PCR. The sample has tens of thousands of clones, approximately 86% seen once. This specimen was CD4+ or CD8+ T cells sorted from blood, taken in a trial of the OX40 agonist ivuxolimab. These receptors were obtained from an adult with an advanced solid tumor such as melanoma, head and neck, liver or kidney cancer.

This rearrangement joins TRBV7-8 to TRBJ1-2, with D unclear. Germline V lookup: CDR1 SGHVS, CDR2 FQNEAQ. This CDR3 is built from 15 residues. The ends were cut back, 5 bases at V and 4 bases at J, with 17 bases in the middle. CDR3 coding DNA: TGTGCCAGCAGCCCACGGACCGTATCACTCTATGGCTACACCTTC. Its translation: CASSPRTVSLYGYTF.

The V call is TRBV6-5, the J call TRBJ2-7; D ambiguous. Trimming cost V 2 bases and J 3 bases, with 11 bases left between them. The CDR3 is made up of 14 amino acids. Germline-derived CDR1 and CDR2 are MNHEY and SVGAGI. The DNA of the CDR3 is TGTGCCAGCAGTTACAGGGCAAGAGACTACGAGCAGTACTTC. Translated: CASSYRARDYEQYF.

About this clone: The DNA is left out, because the CDR3 cannot be placed on it with certainty; the CDR3 is given as TCRdb lists it. The chain has TRBV7-7 and TRBJ2-3; the DNA was not used to check the table's D call, TRBD1. The CDR3 has 13 residues if both end residues are counted. From germline, CDR1 is SSHAT and CDR2 FNYEAQ (reference sequence). The CDR3 protein is CASSYTFADTQYF.

A few counts support this clone. The chain couples TRBV19 to TRBJ2-1, with 15 nucleotides matching TRBD2. CDR1 is LNHDA, CDR2 SQIVND, per germline (reference sequence). The junction had 9 bases not matched to a gene; V was cut back by 0 bases and J by 9 bases. CDR3 length: 18 residues. The CDR3 bases are TGTGCCAGTAGTATAGAGTGGACTAGCGGGAGGGCCGGGGGTGAGCAGTTCTTC. This gives the protein CASSIEWTSGRAGGEQFF.

The J gene is TRBJ2-7, the V gene TRBV2, with D maybe TRBD2 (5 bases). The V end was cut by 7 bases, the J end by 5 bases, with 15 bases between. Germline values: CDR1 SNHLY, CDR2 FYNNEI. The CDR3 has 13 residues. The CDR3 nucleotides are TGTGCCAGCACCCCCAAGAGGGTAGACGAGCAGTACTTC. The encoded protein is CASTPKRVDEQYF.